This TCR beta chain was observed in a study of blood T cell repertoires in COVID-19 (dated by TCRdb to about 2020). Study-level background: Samples from collaborators originated in the United States, Italy and Spain and spanned both the acute and convalescent phases of COVID-19. The material from the prospective study consisted of cDNA or gDNA derived from T cells, B-cell-depleted T cells, or PBMCs. Deeply sampled blood TCRbeta repertoires from subjects exposed to, actively infected with, or recovered from COVID-19 were included in the dataset. The repertoires were released in a freely available public database intended as a resource for research on the immune response to SARS-CoV-2. Samples were obtained from the ongoing ImmuneRACE study (first 160 participants) and from some 1,200 subjects provided by 6 global collaborators. A de-identified subject ID, COVID-19 status, age in years and sex were almost always included in the sample metadata. Where HLA class I and class II types were available, the types were taken from metadata supplied by the sample provider, not from assay-based typing. Results and caveats for the whole study, not just this receptor: How much clinical and demographic metadata was included differed by source and by participant, and the metadata was provided uncurated.

One collaborating source in Seattle enrolled patients during active infection and followed them longitudinally through the course of disease. The collaborating institutions used their own protocols to collect whole blood in K2EDTA tubes. For TCRbeta analysis, collaborators shipped samples as frozen whole blood, isolated PBMCs, or DNA extracted from either of those sample types. TCRbeta CDR3 regions were amplified from genomic DNA using the immunoSEQ Assay, a bias-controlled multiplex PCR. The study's processing was this. Nucleated cell counts per sample were estimated from amplification of reference gene primers within the assay. To quantify the absolute abundance of each unique TCRbeta CDR3 rearrangement, sequence reads were collapsed and filtered. Productive Simpson clonality was computed per sample as the square root of Simpson's diversity index over productive rearrangements. In its TCRdb copy, this immuneACCESS table keeps in-frame sequences only and misses some clones. Where compared with another copy, unresolved V genes explain less than half of these, and the others have no known cause. V and J calls and clone size are as listed in that table; D and trimming were resolved from the DNA. This sample holds about 190,000 clones; roughly 81% were observed only once. Clones ranked in the top ten supply over 9.5% of the sample.

Regarding this clone: Its specific antigen is unknown. Base quality data are lacking; no much larger clone is found one base away.

Its CDR3 holds 12 amino acids, cysteine through phenylalanine. The DNA shown is the 36-base CDR3, in frame from base 1. V drops 5 bases and J drops 9 bases, leaving 13 bases in between. The chain is encoded by TRBV12-3 or TRBV12-4 joined to TRBJ2-5; TRBD2 could be the D gene, as 6 bases match. The source is a woman of 80 years or more with COVID-19, enrolled during active disease. Sequencing was done on a sample of peripheral blood. The nucleotide sequence is TGTGCCAGCAGTCCTGATTCGGGGGCCCAGTACTTC. This codes for CASSPDSGAQYF.